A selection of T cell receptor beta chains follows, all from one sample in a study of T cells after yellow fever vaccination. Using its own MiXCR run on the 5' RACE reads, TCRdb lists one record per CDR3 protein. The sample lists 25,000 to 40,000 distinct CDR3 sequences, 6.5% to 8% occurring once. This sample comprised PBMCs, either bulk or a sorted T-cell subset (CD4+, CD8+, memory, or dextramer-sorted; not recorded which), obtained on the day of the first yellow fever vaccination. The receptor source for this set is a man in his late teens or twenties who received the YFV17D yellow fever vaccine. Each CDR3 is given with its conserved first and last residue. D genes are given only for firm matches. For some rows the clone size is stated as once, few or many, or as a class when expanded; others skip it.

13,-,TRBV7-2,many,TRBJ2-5,TGTGCCAGCAGCTTTGGGTCCGGAGAGACCCAGTACTTC,CASSFGSGETQYF
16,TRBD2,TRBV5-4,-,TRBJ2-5,TGTGCCAGCAGCTCGGGACTAGCGGGGGGCTGGGAGACCCAGTACTTC,CASSSGLAGGWETQYF
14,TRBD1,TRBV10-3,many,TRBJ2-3,TGTGCCTCGAAGGGACAGGGACCCACAGATACGCAGTATTTT,CASKGQGPTDTQYF
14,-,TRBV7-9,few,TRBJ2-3,TGTGCCAGCAGCTACCGGGGCCTGGCAGATACGCAGTATTTT,CASSYRGLADTQYF
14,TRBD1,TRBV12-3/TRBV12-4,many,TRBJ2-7,TGTGCCAGCAGTTTATCACAGGGGGCCTACGAGCAGTACTTC,CASSLSQGAYEQYF
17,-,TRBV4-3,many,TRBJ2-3,TGCGCCAGCAGCCAAGATTGGGACGGCGGAGGCACAGATACGCAGTATTTT,CASSQDWDGGGTDTQYF
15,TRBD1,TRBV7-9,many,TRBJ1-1,TGTGCCAGCAGCTCATTTGCTACAGGGGACACTGAAGCTTTCTTT,CASSSFATGDTEAFF
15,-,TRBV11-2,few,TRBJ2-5,TGTGCCAGCAGCTTAAGTACATCAAGGGAAGAGACCCAGTACTTC,CASSLSTSREETQYF
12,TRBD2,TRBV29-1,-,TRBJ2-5,TGCAGCGCGGGGGGGGCGAAAGAGACCCAGTACTTC,CSAGGAKETQYF
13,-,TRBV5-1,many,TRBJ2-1,TGCGCCAGCAGCTTGACGAGTTACAATGAGCAGTTCTTC,CASSLTSYNEQFF
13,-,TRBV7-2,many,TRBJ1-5,TGTGCCAGCAGCGTCAATAGCAATCAGCCCCAGCATTTT,CASSVNSNQPQHF
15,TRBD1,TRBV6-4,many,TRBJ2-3,TGTGCCAGCAGTGACTCACAGGGGTCAACAGATACGCAGTATTTT,CASSDSQGSTDTQYF
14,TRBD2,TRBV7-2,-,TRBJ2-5,TGTGCCAGCAGCTCTGGGCGGGGGAGAGAGACCCAGTACTTC,CASSSGRGRETQYF
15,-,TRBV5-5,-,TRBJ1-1,TGTGCCAGCAGCCCTGGCCCCCCGTGTGGCACTGAAGCTTTCTTT,CASSPGPPCGTEAFF
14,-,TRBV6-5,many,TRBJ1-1,TGTGCCAGCAGTTACTCGCTGGGAGGGACTGAAGCTTTCTTT,CASSYSLGGTEAFF
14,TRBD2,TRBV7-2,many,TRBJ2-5,TGTGCCAGCAGCACCGGACTAGCGTATGAGACCCAGTACTTC,CASSTGLAYETQYF
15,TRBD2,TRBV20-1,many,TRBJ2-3,TGCAGTGCTGCAGACAGCGGGGGGGCGGGAGATACGCAGTATTTT,CSAADSGGAGDTQYF
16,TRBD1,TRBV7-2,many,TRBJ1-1,TGTGCCAGCAGTCCCCGAAGGGGGCTGACGAACACTGAAGCTTTCTTT,CASSPRRGLTNTEAFF
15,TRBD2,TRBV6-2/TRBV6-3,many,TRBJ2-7,TGTGCCAGCGGGACTAGCGGCAGAGGGGCTAACGAGCAGTACTTC,CASGTSGRGANEQYF
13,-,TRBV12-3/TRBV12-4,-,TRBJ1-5,TGTGCCTTCTGTTTAGGCGGAAATCAGCCCCAGCATTTT,CAFCLGGNQPQHF
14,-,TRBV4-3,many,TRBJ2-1,TGCGCCAGCAGCCAAGATGCGACGAACAATGAGCAGTTCTTC,CASSQDATNNEQFF
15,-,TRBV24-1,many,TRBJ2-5,TGTGCCACCAGTGATTTACAAGGTGCCGAAGAGACCCAGTACTTC,CATSDLQGAEETQYF